This T cell receptor (beta chain) was observed in a study of early T cells in non-severe SARS-CoV-2 infection. Attachment of unique molecular identifiers was made to individual cDNA molecules. MiXCR, applied by TCRdb to the 5' RACE reads, yields one record per CDR3 protein. The sample carries roughly 9,200 distinct CDR3 sequences, under 5.5% recorded once. From germline, CDR1 is SQVTM and CDR2 ANQGSEA. CDR3 length: 13 residues. Trimming stripped 2 bases from V and 7 bases from J, with 14 bases between. The table lists this clonotype with many counts. This receptor was identified in an adult who was a healthcare worker with PCR-confirmed SARS-CoV-2 infection or an uninfected control (not recorded which). What was sequenced was whole blood. The chain employs TRBV29-1 and TRBJ1-1; D perhaps matches TRBD1 (6 bases). In DNA form, the CDR3 reads TGCAGCGTTGAATTGAGGGCCAGGGGTGAAGCTTTCTTT. Translated: CSVELRARGEAFF. The entire variable domain, with the rest obtained from reference TRBV29-1 and TRBJ1-1, is as follows: SAVISQKPSRDICQRGTSLTIQCQVDSQVTMMFWYRQQPGQSLTLIATANQGSEATYESGFVIDKFPISRPNLTFSTLTVSNMSPEDSSIYLCSVELRARGEAFFGQGTRLTVV.